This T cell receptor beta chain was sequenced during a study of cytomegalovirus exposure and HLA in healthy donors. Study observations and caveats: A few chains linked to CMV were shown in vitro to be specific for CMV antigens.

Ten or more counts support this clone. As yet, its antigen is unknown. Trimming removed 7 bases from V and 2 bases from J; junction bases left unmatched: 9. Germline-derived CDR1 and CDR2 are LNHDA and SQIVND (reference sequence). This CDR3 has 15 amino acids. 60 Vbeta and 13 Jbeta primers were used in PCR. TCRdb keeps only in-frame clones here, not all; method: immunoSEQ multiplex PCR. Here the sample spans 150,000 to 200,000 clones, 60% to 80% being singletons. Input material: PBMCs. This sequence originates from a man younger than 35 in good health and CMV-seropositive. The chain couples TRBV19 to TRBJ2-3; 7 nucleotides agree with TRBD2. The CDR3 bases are TGTGCCAGTACCCCAGAGCGGGGTCTCACAGATACGCAGTATTTT. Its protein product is CASTPERGLTDTQYF. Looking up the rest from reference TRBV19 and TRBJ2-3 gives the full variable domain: DGGITQSPKYLFRKEGQNVTLSCEQNLNHDAMYWYRQDPGQGLRLIYYSQIVNDFQKGDIAEGYSVSREKKESFPLTVTSAQKNPTAFYLCASTPERGLTDTQYFGPGTRLTVL.